A selection of T cell receptor beta chains follows, all from one sample in a study of T cell responses to AZD1222 COVID-19 vaccine. The protocol was immunoSEQ multiplex PCR, while the TCRdb copy is restricted to in-frame clones and leaves out a portion. The sample holds approximately 150,000 clones, about 92% seen once. Specimen: peripheral blood, collected on day 0 of AZD1222 vaccination. Every receptor here comes from an adult in good health. The CDR3 runs from the conserved cysteine through the conserved F or W. The D gene is left open where the match is weak. The listing skips clone size in some rows; elsewhere it reads once, few, many or a size class.

d_gene: TRBD2; abundance: .; j_gene: TRBJ2-2; v_gene: TRBV7-9; CDR3aa: CASSLGFAASGNTGELFF; CDR3nt: TGTGCCAGCAGCTTAGGGTTCGCCGCTAGCGGTAACACCGGGGAGCTGTTTTTT
d_gene: TRBD1; abundance: .; j_gene: TRBJ2-7; v_gene: TRBV5-1; CDR3aa: CASSSGQGSYEQYF; CDR3nt: TGCGCCAGCAGCTCCGGACAGGGATCCTACGAGCAGTACTTC
d_gene: .; abundance: .; j_gene: TRBJ2-7; v_gene: TRBV7-8; CDR3aa: CASSSLSGATYEQYF; CDR3nt: TGTGCCAGCAGCTCATTGTCAGGGGCCACCTACGAGCAGTACTTC
d_gene: TRBD1; abundance: .; j_gene: TRBJ2-2; v_gene: TRBV6-2/TRBV6-3; CDR3aa: CASSWVTGGAGELFF; CDR3nt: TGTGCCAGCAGTTGGGTTACAGGGGGCGCCGGGGAGCTGTTTTTT
d_gene: .; abundance: .; j_gene: TRBJ1-1; v_gene: TRBV29-1; CDR3aa: CSVEEYRMNTEAFF; CDR3nt: TGCAGCGTTGAAGAATACAGAATGAACACTGAAGCTTTCTTT
d_gene: .; abundance: .; j_gene: TRBJ1-2; v_gene: TRBV19; CDR3aa: CASSPRGGADYGYTF; CDR3nt: TGTGCCAGTAGCCCACGCGGGGGCGCGGACTATGGCTACACCTTC
d_gene: .; abundance: .; j_gene: TRBJ1-4; v_gene: TRBV19; CDR3aa: CASSIRRQKLFF; CDR3nt: TGTGCCAGTAGTATCAGGAGACAAAAACTGTTTTTT
d_gene: .; abundance: .; j_gene: TRBJ1-5; v_gene: TRBV6-6; CDR3aa: CASSYSAGSNQPQHF; CDR3nt: TGTGCCAGCAGTTACTCGGCTGGAAGCAATCAGCCCCAGCATTTT
d_gene: .; abundance: .; j_gene: TRBJ1-5; v_gene: TRBV29-1; CDR3aa: CSAGGSRGQPQHF; CDR3nt: TGCAGCGCGGGTGGGTCCCGGGGTCAGCCCCAGCATTTT
d_gene: .; abundance: few; j_gene: TRBJ1-1; v_gene: TRBV18; CDR3aa: CASSGQANTEAFF; CDR3nt: TGTGCCAGCTCGGGCCAAGCGAACACTGAAGCTTTCTTT
d_gene: .; abundance: .; j_gene: TRBJ2-7; v_gene: TRBV9; CDR3aa: CASSVSVGTAYEQYF; CDR3nt: TGTGCCAGCAGCGTAAGCGTAGGCACAGCCTACGAGCAGTACTTC
d_gene: .; abundance: .; j_gene: TRBJ1-2; v_gene: TRBV4-1; CDR3aa: CASSQEQDNYGYTF; CDR3nt: TGCGCCAGCAGCCAAGAGCAGGACAACTATGGCTACACCTTC
d_gene: .; abundance: .; j_gene: TRBJ2-7; v_gene: TRBV4-1; CDR3aa: CASSQAGGDPSYEQYF; CDR3nt: TGCGCCAGCAGCCAAGCGGGCGGGGACCCATCCTACGAGCAGTACTTC
d_gene: .; abundance: .; j_gene: TRBJ2-2; v_gene: TRBV5-1; CDR3aa: CASSFEIETGELFF; CDR3nt: TGCGCCAGCAGCTTTGAAATTGAGACCGGGGAGCTGTTTTTT
d_gene: .; abundance: .; j_gene: TRBJ2-7; v_gene: TRBV9; CDR3aa: CASSVQGPGEQYF; CDR3nt: TGTGCCAGCAGCGTTCAGGGGCCGGGTGAGCAGTACTTC
d_gene: .; abundance: .; j_gene: TRBJ2-1; v_gene: TRBV11-3; CDR3aa: CASSLATISLYNEQFF; CDR3nt: TGTGCCAGCAGCTTAGCGACCATATCGTTATACAATGAGCAGTTCTTC
d_gene: .; abundance: once; j_gene: TRBJ1-1; v_gene: TRBV2; CDR3aa: CASSEITEAFF; CDR3nt: TGTGCCAGCAGTGAAATCACTGAAGCTTTCTTT
d_gene: TRBD1; abundance: .; j_gene: TRBJ2-7; v_gene: TRBV5-5; CDR3aa: CASSDRVLAYEQYF; CDR3nt: TGTGCCAGCAGCGACAGGGTCCTAGCCTACGAGCAGTACTTC
d_gene: .; abundance: .; j_gene: TRBJ1-1; v_gene: TRBV28; CDR3aa: CASSLALNTEAFF; CDR3nt: TGTGCCAGCAGTTTAGCCTTGAACACTGAAGCTTTCTTT
d_gene: TRBD1; abundance: .; j_gene: TRBJ1-3; v_gene: TRBV7-9; CDR3aa: CASSLDPQGAGNTIYF; CDR3nt: TGTGCCAGCAGCTTAGACCCCCAGGGGGCAGGAAACACCATATATTTT
d_gene: .; abundance: once; j_gene: TRBJ1-3; v_gene: TRBV7-9; CDR3aa: CASSLTFGPSSGNTIYF; CDR3nt: TGTGCCAGCAGCTTAACATTTGGACCTAGCTCTGGAAACACCATATATTTT
d_gene: .; abundance: .; j_gene: TRBJ1-2; v_gene: TRBV19; CDR3aa: CASSLTAVTNYGYTF; CDR3nt: TGTGCCAGTAGTCTTACGGCAGTTACTAACTATGGCTACACCTTC
d_gene: TRBD2; abundance: .; j_gene: TRBJ2-3; v_gene: TRBV9; CDR3aa: CASSVSGGLSTDTQYF; CDR3nt: TGTGCCAGCAGCGTTAGCGGGGGGCTCAGCACAGATACGCAGTATTTT
d_gene: .; abundance: .; j_gene: TRBJ1-2; v_gene: TRBV28; CDR3aa: CASTTTNYGYTF; CDR3nt: TGTGCCAGCACGACGACTAACTATGGCTACACCTTC
d_gene: TRBD1; abundance: .; j_gene: TRBJ2-7; v_gene: TRBV2; CDR3aa: CASSDSGTGDGFSAREQYF; CDR3nt: TGTGCCAGCAGTGATTCGGGGACAGGGGATGGCTTTTCGGCCCGCGAGCAGTACTTC
d_gene: TRBD1; abundance: .; j_gene: TRBJ2-1; v_gene: TRBV4-1; CDR3aa: CASSRDRQQFF; CDR3nt: TGCGCCAGCAGCCGGGACAGGCAGCAGTTCTTC
d_gene: TRBD1; abundance: .; j_gene: TRBJ1-4; v_gene: TRBV5-6; CDR3aa: CASSPTGLNEKLFF; CDR3nt: TGTGCCAGCAGCCCGACAGGGTTGAATGAAAAACTGTTTTTT
d_gene: .; abundance: .; j_gene: TRBJ1-2; v_gene: TRBV6-2/TRBV6-3; CDR3aa: CASSYRGMVEVRVSGYTF; CDR3nt: TGTGCCAGCAGTTATCGGGGTATGGTGGAGGTCCGGGTCAGTGGCTACACCTTC
d_gene: .; abundance: .; j_gene: TRBJ1-2; v_gene: TRBV30; CDR3aa: CAWSVNYAYTF; CDR3nt: TGTGCCTGGAGTGTAAACTATGCCTACACCTTC
d_gene: .; abundance: once; j_gene: TRBJ1-6; v_gene: TRBV6-1; CDR3aa: CASSATGTRLSSYNSPLHF; CDR3nt: TGTGCCAGCAGTGCAACCGGGACACGGCTTAGCTCCTATAATTCACCCCTCCACTTT
d_gene: TRBD1; abundance: .; j_gene: TRBJ1-2; v_gene: TRBV2; CDR3aa: CASRGGQGYGYTF; CDR3nt: TGTGCCAGCAGGGGGGGACAGGGTTATGGCTACACCTTC
d_gene: .; abundance: .; j_gene: TRBJ2-2; v_gene: TRBV7-9; CDR3aa: CASNRGTLNTGELFF; CDR3nt: TGTGCCAGCAATAGAGGGACCCTGAACACCGGGGAGCTGTTTTTT
d_gene: TRBD1; abundance: .; j_gene: TRBJ1-2; v_gene: TRBV18; CDR3aa: CASSPILADRGNGYTF; CDR3nt: TGTGCCAGCTCACCGATCCTAGCGGACAGGGGTAATGGCTACACCTTC
d_gene: TRBD1; abundance: .; j_gene: TRBJ2-7; v_gene: TRBV28; CDR3aa: CASSWGDRGSSEQYF; CDR3nt: TGTGCCAGCAGCTGGGGGGACAGGGGGTCTTCCGAGCAGTACTTC
d_gene: .; abundance: once; j_gene: TRBJ2-2; v_gene: TRBV19; CDR3aa: CASRHGELFF; CDR3nt: TGTGCCAGTAGGCACGGGGAGCTGTTTTTT
d_gene: TRBD1; abundance: .; j_gene: TRBJ1-2; v_gene: TRBV6-6; CDR3aa: CASSGRDRGHYGYTF; CDR3nt: TGTGCCAGCAGTGGCCGGGACAGGGGACACTATGGCTACACCTTC
d_gene: .; abundance: once; j_gene: TRBJ1-1; v_gene: TRBV7-9; CDR3aa: CASSFDSWEAFF; CDR3nt: TGTGCCAGCAGCTTTGACAGTTGGGAAGCTTTCTTT
d_gene: .; abundance: once; j_gene: TRBJ2-1; v_gene: TRBV14; CDR3aa: CASSQGASSYNEQFF; CDR3nt: TGTGCCAGCAGCCAAGGGGCCAGTTCCTACAATGAGCAGTTCTTC
d_gene: .; abundance: .; j_gene: TRBJ1-5; v_gene: TRBV12-3/TRBV12-4; CDR3aa: CASSLGYNQPQHF; CDR3nt: TGTGCCAGCAGTTTAGGTTACAATCAGCCCCAGCATTTT
d_gene: TRBD2; abundance: .; j_gene: TRBJ2-5; v_gene: TRBV12-3/TRBV12-4; CDR3aa: CASSRLATETQYF; CDR3nt: TGTGCCAGCAGTAGACTAGCGACGGAGACCCAGTACTTC
d_gene: .; abundance: .; j_gene: TRBJ1-5; v_gene: TRBV6-5; CDR3aa: CASSTGGRVNQPQHF; CDR3nt: TGTGCCAGCAGTACGGGGGGGCGAGTCAATCAGCCCCAGCATTTT
d_gene: TRBD2; abundance: .; j_gene: TRBJ2-5; v_gene: TRBV9; CDR3aa: CASSVEGLARETQYF; CDR3nt: TGTGCCAGCAGCGTAGAGGGACTAGCGAGAGAGACCCAGTACTTC
d_gene: TRBD1; abundance: .; j_gene: TRBJ1-1; v_gene: TRBV7-8; CDR3aa: CASSLADRGNTEAFF; CDR3nt: TGTGCCAGCAGCTTAGCCGACAGGGGAAACACTGAAGCTTTCTTT
d_gene: TRBD1; abundance: .; j_gene: TRBJ1-1; v_gene: TRBV2; CDR3aa: CASRFRMTGNEGGTEAFF; CDR3nt: TGTGCCAGCAGATTTCGAATGACAGGGAATGAGGGGGGCACTGAAGCTTTCTTT
d_gene: .; abundance: .; j_gene: TRBJ2-3; v_gene: TRBV5-4; CDR3aa: CASAPRGGSTDTQYF; CDR3nt: TGTGCCAGCGCCCCAAGGGGGGGAAGCACAGATACGCAGTATTTT
d_gene: .; abundance: .; j_gene: TRBJ1-2; v_gene: TRBV4-3; CDR3aa: CASSQDPRSGTYGYTF; CDR3nt: TGCGCCAGCAGCCAAGATCCACGATCAGGGACCTATGGCTACACCTTC
d_gene: .; abundance: .; j_gene: TRBJ1-6; v_gene: TRBV19; CDR3aa: CASSTGGTYNSPLHF; CDR3nt: TGTGCCAGTAGTACCGGGGGTACCTATAATTCACCCCTCCACTTT
d_gene: TRBD1; abundance: .; j_gene: TRBJ1-4; v_gene: TRBV3-1/TRBV3-2; CDR3aa: CASSQGAARGMEKLFF; CDR3nt: TGTGCCAGCAGCCAAGGCGCGGCCAGGGGGATGGAAAAACTGTTTTTT
d_gene: .; abundance: .; j_gene: TRBJ1-6; v_gene: TRBV7-9; CDR3aa: CASSLGGHFNSPLHF; CDR3nt: TGTGCCAGCAGCTTAGGCGGACACTTTAATTCACCCCTCCACTTT